What follows describes a single T cell receptor (beta chain). Antigen specificity is unknown. The sample belongs to a study of T cell responses to AZD1222 COVID-19 vaccine. Overall study results and limits: The repertoires were collected only after the peak T cell response. There were vaccine-associated CD4 TCRs across spike, dominant at 160-218 and 743-854. Baseline seropositivity characterized only six AZD1222 recipients.

Germline values: CDR1 SQVTM, CDR2 ANQGSEA. V gave up 7 bases and J gave up 1 base; unmatched junction bases: 6. This CDR3 has 13 residues. The data were produced by immunoSEQ multiplex PCR, yet TCRdb's version contains in-frame clones alone and is incomplete. This table has about 160,000 clones, about nine tenths appearing once. The specimen was peripheral blood, collected 28 days after the second AZD1222 dose. The chain combines TRBV29-1 with TRBJ1-1; 7 bases agree with TRBD1. This sequence was found in an adult who received the AZD1222 COVID-19 vaccine. The DNA for the CDR3 is TGCAGCGGGGAGACAGGGACGAACACTGAAGCTTTCTTT. Amino acids: CSGETGTNTEAFF. Variable domain in full (rest from reference TRBV29-1 and TRBJ1-1): SAVISQKPSRDICQRGTSLTIQCQVDSQVTMMFWYRQQPGQSLTLIATANQGSEATYESGFVIDKFPISRPNLTFSTLTVSNMSPEDSSIYLCSGETGTNTEAFFGQGTRLTVV.